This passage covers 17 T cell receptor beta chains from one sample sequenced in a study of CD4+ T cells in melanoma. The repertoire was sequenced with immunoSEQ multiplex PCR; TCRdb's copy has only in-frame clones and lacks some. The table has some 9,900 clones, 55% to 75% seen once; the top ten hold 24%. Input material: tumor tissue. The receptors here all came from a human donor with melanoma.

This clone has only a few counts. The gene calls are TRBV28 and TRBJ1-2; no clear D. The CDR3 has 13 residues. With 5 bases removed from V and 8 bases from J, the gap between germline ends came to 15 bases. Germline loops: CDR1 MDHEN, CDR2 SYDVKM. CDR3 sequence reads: CASSPYSLGGYTF. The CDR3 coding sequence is TGTGCCAGCAGTCCGTACAGCCTAGGGGGCTACACCTTC.

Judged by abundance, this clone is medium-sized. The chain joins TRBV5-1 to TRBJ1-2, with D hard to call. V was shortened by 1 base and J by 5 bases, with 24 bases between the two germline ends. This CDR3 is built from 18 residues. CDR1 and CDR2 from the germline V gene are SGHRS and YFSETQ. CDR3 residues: CASSLYEGRTSAGYGYTF. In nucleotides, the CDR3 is TGCGCCAGCAGCTTGTATGAAGGGCGCACGTCCGCTGGGTATGGCTACACCTTC.

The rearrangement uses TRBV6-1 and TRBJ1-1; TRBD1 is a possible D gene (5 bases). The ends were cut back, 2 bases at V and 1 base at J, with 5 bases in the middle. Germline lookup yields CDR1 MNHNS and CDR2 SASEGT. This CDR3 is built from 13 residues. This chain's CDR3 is CASSETGNTEAFF. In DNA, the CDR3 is TGTGCCAGCAGTGAAACAGGGAACACTGAAGCTTTCTTT.

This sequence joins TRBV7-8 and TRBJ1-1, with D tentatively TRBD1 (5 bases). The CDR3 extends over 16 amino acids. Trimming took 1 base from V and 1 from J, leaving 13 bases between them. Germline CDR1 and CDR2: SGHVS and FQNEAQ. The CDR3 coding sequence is TGTGCCAGCAGCTTAGGTTACAGACAGCCGAACACTGAAGCTTTCTTT. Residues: CASSLGYRQPNTEAFF.

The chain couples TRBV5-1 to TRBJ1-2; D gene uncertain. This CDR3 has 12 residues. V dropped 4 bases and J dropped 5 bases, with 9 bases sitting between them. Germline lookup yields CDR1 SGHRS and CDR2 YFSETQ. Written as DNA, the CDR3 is TGCGCCAGCAGCCCGGGAACGTATGGCTACACCTTC. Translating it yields CASSPGTYGYTF.

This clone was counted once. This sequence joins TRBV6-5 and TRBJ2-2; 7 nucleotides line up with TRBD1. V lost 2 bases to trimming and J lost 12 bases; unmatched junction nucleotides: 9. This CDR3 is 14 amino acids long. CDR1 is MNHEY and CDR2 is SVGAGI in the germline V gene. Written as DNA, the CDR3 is TGTGCCAGCAGTTACAAACACGGGACAGTCAAGCTGTTTTTT. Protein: CASSYKHGTVKLFF.

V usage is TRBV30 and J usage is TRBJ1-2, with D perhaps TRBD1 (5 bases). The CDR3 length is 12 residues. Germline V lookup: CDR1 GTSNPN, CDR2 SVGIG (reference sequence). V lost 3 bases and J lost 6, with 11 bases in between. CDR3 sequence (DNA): TGTGCCTGGAGGTCGGGGCGTGATGGCTACACCTTC. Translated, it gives CAWRSGRDGYTF.

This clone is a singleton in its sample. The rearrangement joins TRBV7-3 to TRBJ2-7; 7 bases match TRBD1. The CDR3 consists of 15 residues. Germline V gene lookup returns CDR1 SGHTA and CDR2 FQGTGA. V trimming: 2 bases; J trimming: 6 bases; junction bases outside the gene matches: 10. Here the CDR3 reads CASSLDSGTVGEQYF. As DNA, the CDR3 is TGTGCCAGCAGCTTAGACTCCGGGACAGTAGGCGAGCAGTACTTC.

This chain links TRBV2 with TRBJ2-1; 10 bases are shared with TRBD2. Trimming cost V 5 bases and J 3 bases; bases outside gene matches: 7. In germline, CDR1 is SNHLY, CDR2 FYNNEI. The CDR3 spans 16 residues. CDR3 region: CASSSKLAGNYNEQFF. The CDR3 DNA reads TGTGCCAGCAGTTCAAAACTAGCGGGGAACTACAATGAGCAGTTCTTC.

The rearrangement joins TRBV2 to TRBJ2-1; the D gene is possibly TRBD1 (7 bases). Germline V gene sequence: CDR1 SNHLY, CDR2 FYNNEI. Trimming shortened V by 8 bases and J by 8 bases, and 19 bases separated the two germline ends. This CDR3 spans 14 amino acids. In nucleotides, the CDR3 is TGTGCCAGCCGGGGGCAGGGGGTTAGGGATGAGCAGTTCTTC. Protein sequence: CASRGQGVRDEQFF.

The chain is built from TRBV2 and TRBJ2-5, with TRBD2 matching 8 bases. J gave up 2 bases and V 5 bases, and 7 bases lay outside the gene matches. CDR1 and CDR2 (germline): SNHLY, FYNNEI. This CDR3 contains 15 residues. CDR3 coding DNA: TGTGCCAGCAGTTGGCGGGGGGCCCCTCAAGAGACCCAGTACTTC. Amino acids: CASSWRGAPQETQYF.

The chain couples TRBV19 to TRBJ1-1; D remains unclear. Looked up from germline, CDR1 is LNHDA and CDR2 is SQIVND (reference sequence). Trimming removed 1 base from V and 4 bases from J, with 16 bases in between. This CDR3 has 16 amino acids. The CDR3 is CASSIAGLGFGTEAFF. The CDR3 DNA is TGTGCCAGTAGTATAGCCGGGCTAGGGTTTGGCACTGAAGCTTTCTTT.

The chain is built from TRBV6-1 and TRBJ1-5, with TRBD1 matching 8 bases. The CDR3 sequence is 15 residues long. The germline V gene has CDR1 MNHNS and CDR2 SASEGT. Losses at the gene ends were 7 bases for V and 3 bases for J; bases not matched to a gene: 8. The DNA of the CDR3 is TGTGCCAGCATCGATTACAGGGGGATCAATCAGCCCCAGCATTTT. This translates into CASIDYRGINQPQHF.

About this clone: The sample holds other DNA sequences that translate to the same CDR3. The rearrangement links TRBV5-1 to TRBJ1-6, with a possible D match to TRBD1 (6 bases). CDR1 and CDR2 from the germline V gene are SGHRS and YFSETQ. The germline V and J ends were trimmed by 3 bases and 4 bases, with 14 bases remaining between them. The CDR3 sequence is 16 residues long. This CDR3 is CASSSQGSSYNSPLHF. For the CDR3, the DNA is TGCGCCAGCAGCTCCCAGGGGTCCTCATATAATTCACCCCTCCACTTT.

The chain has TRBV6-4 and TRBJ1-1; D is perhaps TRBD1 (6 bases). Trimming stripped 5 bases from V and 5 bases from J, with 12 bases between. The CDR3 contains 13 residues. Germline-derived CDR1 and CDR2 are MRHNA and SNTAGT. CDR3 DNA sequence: TGTGCCAGCAGTATACAGGGAGGGACTGAAGCTTTCTTT. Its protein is CASSIQGGTEAFF.

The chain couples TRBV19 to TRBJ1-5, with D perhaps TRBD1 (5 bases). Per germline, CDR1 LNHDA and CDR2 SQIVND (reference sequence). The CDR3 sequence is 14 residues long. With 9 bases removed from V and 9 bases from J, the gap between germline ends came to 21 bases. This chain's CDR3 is CASTTGEGAGPQHF. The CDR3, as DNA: TGTGCCAGCACGACGGGGGAAGGAGCTGGGCCCCAGCATTTT.

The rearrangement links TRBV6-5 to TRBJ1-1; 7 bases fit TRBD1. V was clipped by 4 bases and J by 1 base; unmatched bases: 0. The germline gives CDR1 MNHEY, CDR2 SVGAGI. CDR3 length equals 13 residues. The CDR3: CASSWDRNTEAFF. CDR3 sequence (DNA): TGTGCCAGCAGTTGGGACAGGAACACTGAAGCTTTCTTT.